This TCR beta chain was identified during a study of T-cell reconstitution after alpha-beta-depleted transplantation in children. Study-wide points: After one year, T-cell counts and TCRbeta diversity mostly came from new T cells. At day 60, the high TCRbeta diversity found in some patients originated from recipient T cells and thymic progenitors that had survived. There were reportedly several hundred expanded graft clones from which alpha-beta T cells came about two months after transplant.

Concerning this clonotype itself: Its antigen is currently unknown.

Unique molecular identifiers were built into the TCRbeta library. TCRdb called the PCR reads again in MiXCR, with one record for every CDR3 protein. The sample holds 250,000 to 400,000 distinct CDR3 sequences, approximately 23% seen once. The sample consisted of PBMCs, mostly from graft donor cells, taken 180 days after TCRalphabeta/CD19-depleted stem cell transplant. The sequence derives from a male patient between 10 and 17 years old who had a stem cell transplant for acute lymphoblastic leukemia, so the T cells may come from the graft donor.

CDR3 in amino acids: CASSGTGIKGFYEQYF. CDR3 nucleotide sequence: TGTGCCAGCAGTGGGACAGGGATTAAAGGGTTTTACGAGCAGTACTTC. The J gene is TRBJ2-7, the V gene TRBV28; 9 bases agree with TRBD1. The CDR3 covers 16 residues. Germline CDR1 is MDHEN and CDR2 is SYDVKM. The trim removed 5 bases at V and 4 bases at J, leaving 12 bases unmatched.